This T cell receptor (beta chain) stems from a study of cytomegalovirus exposure and HLA in healthy donors. About this clone itself: Its antigen is currently unknown.

General study results and limits: According to a later analysis, TCR clusters from the first cohort tended to co-occur in the 120 or so validation repertoires. Reported results showed that the classifier diagnosed cytomegalovirus status with high specificity and sensitivity.

V shed 1 base, J shed 4 bases, and the junction held 10 bases outside the gene matches. This CDR3 is built from 18 residues. The germline V gene encodes CDR1 MNHEY and CDR2 SMNVEV (reference sequence). Sequenced by immunoSEQ multiplex PCR; TCRdb stores in-frame clones only, minus some. This sample has approximately 97,000 clones, with about 94% found just once. This TCR was sampled from a woman between 18 and 29 years old in good health and CMV-seronegative. The genes are TRBV27 and TRBJ2-3; the match to TRBD2 covers 11 bases. Sequenced: PBMCs. The CDR3 loop is CASSLYPTSGSTSDTQYF. CDR3 in DNA: TGTGCCAGCAGTTTATACCCAACTAGCGGGAGTACGTCAGATACGCAGTATTTT.